These T cell receptor beta chains were read from a single sample in a study of T cell responses to AZD1222 COVID-19 vaccine. Libraries were prepared by immunoSEQ multiplex PCR; TCRdb keeps only in-frame clonotypes and omits some of them. The sample lists roughly 80,000 clones; 70% to 90% were seen once. This sample comprised peripheral blood, obtained on day 0 of MenACWY control vaccination. The receptors stem from an adult in good health. The CDR3 runs from the conserved cysteine through the conserved F or W. A D gene is named only where the DNA matches it firmly. Some rows mark clone size as missing; the rest say once, few, many or name a class of expanded clone.

V gene: TRBV29-1
clone size: -
J gene: TRBJ2-7
D gene: TRBD2
CDR3 DNA: TGCAGCGCCAGTCGCCAAGCTAGCGGGAACGAGCAGTACTTC
CDR3 protein: CSASRQASGNEQYF

V gene: TRBV5-1
clone size: -
J gene: TRBJ2-4
D gene: -
CDR3 DNA: TGCGCCAGCCGCCTAAGTGCGATAAACATTCAGTACTTC
CDR3 protein: CASRLSAINIQYF

V gene: TRBV28
clone size: -
J gene: TRBJ1-2
D gene: -
CDR3 DNA: TGTGCCAGCAGTCTAGATTATGGCTACACCTTC
CDR3 protein: CASSLDYGYTF

V gene: TRBV9
clone size: few
J gene: TRBJ2-2
D gene: -
CDR3 DNA: TGTGCCAGCAGCGTAGGAGGCCAACGAGGTCGGAACACCGGGGAGCTGTTTTTT
CDR3 protein: CASSVGGQRGRNTGELFF

V gene: TRBV10-3
clone size: -
J gene: TRBJ2-2
D gene: -
CDR3 DNA: TGTGCCATCAGTGGAGGGCTGCGGACCGGGGAGCTGTTTTTT
CDR3 protein: CAISGGLRTGELFF

V gene: TRBV2
clone size: -
J gene: TRBJ1-4
D gene: TRBD1
CDR3 DNA: TGTGCCAGCAGGGGATTGGACAGGGGTGAAAAACTGTTTTTT
CDR3 protein: CASRGLDRGEKLFF

V gene: TRBV7-8
clone size: -
J gene: TRBJ1-5
D gene: -
CDR3 DNA: TGTGCCAGCAGCCTACCCAATCAGCCCCAGCATTTT
CDR3 protein: CASSLPNQPQHF

V gene: TRBV10-3
clone size: few
J gene: TRBJ1-1
D gene: -
CDR3 DNA: TGTGCCATCAGTGAGTTCGAAGAGGAAGCTTTCTTT
CDR3 protein: CAISEFEEEAFF

V gene: TRBV11-3
clone size: -
J gene: TRBJ2-1
D gene: TRBD2
CDR3 DNA: TGTGCCAGATTAGCGGGAGGCGGGGACAATGAGCAGTTCTTC
CDR3 protein: CARLAGGGDNEQFF

V gene: TRBV7-8
clone size: -
J gene: TRBJ1-5
D gene: -
CDR3 DNA: TGTGCCAGCAGCCGTGAAGAGGGTCAGCCCCAGCATTTT
CDR3 protein: CASSREEGQPQHF

V gene: TRBV21-1
clone size: -
J gene: TRBJ2-7
D gene: -
CDR3 DNA: TGTGCCAGCAGCATTAGCGGGAGGGCCTACGAGCAGTACTTC
CDR3 protein: CASSISGRAYEQYF

V gene: TRBV19
clone size: -
J gene: TRBJ1-4
D gene: -
CDR3 DNA: TGTGCCAGTAGTGACCCGACAGCAACTAATGAAAAACTGTTTTTT
CDR3 protein: CASSDPTATNEKLFF

V gene: TRBV19
clone size: few
J gene: TRBJ1-3
D gene: TRBD1
CDR3 DNA: TGTGCCAGTAGTGGACAGGGAACCTCTGGAAACACCATATATTTT
CDR3 protein: CASSGQGTSGNTIYF

V gene: TRBV7-8
clone size: once
J gene: TRBJ2-1
D gene: -
CDR3 DNA: TGTGCCAGCAGCTGGGTCGGGGCGGGACCATACAATGAGCAGTTCTTC
CDR3 protein: CASSWVGAGPYNEQFF

V gene: TRBV25-1
clone size: -
J gene: TRBJ1-5
D gene: -
CDR3 DNA: TGTGCCAGCAGCGAAACGGGGGGAAGCAATCAGCCCCAGCATTTT
CDR3 protein: CASSETGGSNQPQHF

V gene: TRBV28
clone size: -
J gene: TRBJ2-3
D gene: TRBD1
CDR3 DNA: TGTGCCAGCAGAACCCAGGGGGCAAGTGGACGAGGCTGGGATACGCAGTATTTT
CDR3 protein: CASRTQGASGRGWDTQYF

V gene: TRBV3-1/TRBV3-2
clone size: -
J gene: TRBJ2-5
D gene: -
CDR3 DNA: TGTGCCAGCAGGACCAGGGAAGAGACCCAGTACTTC
CDR3 protein: CASRTREETQYF

V gene: TRBV14
clone size: -
J gene: TRBJ2-1
D gene: -
CDR3 DNA: TGTGCCAGCAGCCCTGAGGGTGGCGGGACCCATCGCTCCTACAATGAGCAGTTCTTC
CDR3 protein: CASSPEGGGTHRSYNEQFF

V gene: TRBV30
clone size: once
J gene: TRBJ2-7
D gene: -
CDR3 DNA: TGTGCCTGGAGTGATAGCTCCTACGAGCAGTACTTC
CDR3 protein: CAWSDSSYEQYF

V gene: TRBV28
clone size: once
J gene: TRBJ2-4
D gene: -
CDR3 DNA: TGTGCCAGCAGCCTCACTTGGTTAATTCAGTACTTC
CDR3 protein: CASSLTWLIQYF

V gene: TRBV7-9
clone size: -
J gene: TRBJ1-5
D gene: TRBD1
CDR3 DNA: TGTGCCAGCAGCGGGACAGTTAATAGCAATCAGCCCCAGCATTTT
CDR3 protein: CASSGTVNSNQPQHF

V gene: TRBV28
clone size: -
J gene: TRBJ2-3
D gene: TRBD2
CDR3 DNA: TGTGCCAGCAGTTCCCGGGGAAGTAGCGGGATCCATACGCAGTATTTT
CDR3 protein: CASSSRGSSGIHTQYF

V gene: TRBV6-5
clone size: -
J gene: TRBJ2-4
D gene: -
CDR3 DNA: TGTGCCAGCAGCGGGGTGCTGCTACTAGAAAACATTCAGTACTTC
CDR3 protein: CASSGVLLLENIQYF

V gene: TRBV3-1/TRBV3-2
clone size: once
J gene: TRBJ2-2
D gene: -
CDR3 DNA: TGTGCCAGCAGCCAACGGCCGGCCGGGGAGCTGTTTTTT
CDR3 protein: CASSQRPAGELFF

V gene: TRBV27
clone size: -
J gene: TRBJ1-5
D gene: -
CDR3 DNA: TGTGCCAGCAGTTTTCAGCCCCAGCATTTT
CDR3 protein: CASSFQPQHF

V gene: TRBV6-6
clone size: -
J gene: TRBJ2-7
D gene: -
CDR3 DNA: TGTGCCAGCACCCCCCGACCAGAGCTATCTTACGAGCAGTACTTC
CDR3 protein: CASTPRPELSYEQYF

V gene: TRBV7-9
clone size: -
J gene: TRBJ2-3
D gene: TRBD2
CDR3 DNA: TGTGCCAGCAGCTTGGTCGGGGGGGTTTACGGCACAGATACGCAGTATTTT
CDR3 protein: CASSLVGGVYGTDTQYF

V gene: TRBV7-2
clone size: -
J gene: TRBJ1-6
D gene: -
CDR3 DNA: TGTGCCAGCAGCTTGGGCCTAGCCAATTCACCCCTCCACTTT
CDR3 protein: CASSLGLANSPLHF

V gene: TRBV27
clone size: -
J gene: TRBJ1-5
D gene: -
CDR3 DNA: TGTGCCAGCAGTTTCAACAGGGATCAGCCCCAGCATTTT
CDR3 protein: CASSFNRDQPQHF

V gene: TRBV2
clone size: -
J gene: TRBJ1-2
D gene: -
CDR3 DNA: TGTGCCAGCAGTGAACAGTCAGGATCCTATGGCTACACCTTC
CDR3 protein: CASSEQSGSYGYTF

V gene: TRBV7-3
clone size: -
J gene: TRBJ2-3
D gene: -
CDR3 DNA: TGTGCCAGCAGCTTGGACTCCCCGAGGGCTACGCAGTATTTT
CDR3 protein: CASSLDSPRATQYF

V gene: TRBV24-1
clone size: -
J gene: TRBJ2-2
D gene: TRBD1
CDR3 DNA: TGTGCCACCAGTGCCCCGGGACAGGGTAGCCCCGGGGAGCTGTTTTTT
CDR3 protein: CATSAPGQGSPGELFF

V gene: TRBV20-1
clone size: -
J gene: TRBJ1-2
D gene: TRBD1
CDR3 DNA: TGCAGTGCTGGGGGACAGATTGGCTACACCTTC
CDR3 protein: CSAGGQIGYTF

V gene: TRBV7-9
clone size: -
J gene: TRBJ2-3
D gene: -
CDR3 DNA: TGTGCCAGCAGCTTACGTGGGACCACAGATACGCAGTATTTT
CDR3 protein: CASSLRGTTDTQYF

V gene: TRBV28
clone size: -
J gene: TRBJ1-2
D gene: -
CDR3 DNA: TGTGCCAGCAGTTTATCAGGCTATGGCTACACCTTC
CDR3 protein: CASSLSGYGYTF

V gene: TRBV27
clone size: once
J gene: TRBJ2-7
D gene: -
CDR3 DNA: TGTGCCAGCAGTCCATCAGCGGGCGGAGACGAGCAGTACTTC
CDR3 protein: CASSPSAGGDEQYF

V gene: TRBV11-3
clone size: -
J gene: TRBJ2-5
D gene: TRBD1
CDR3 DNA: TGTGCCAGCAGCTCGGGGACAGGGCCCCAAGAGACCCAGTACTTC
CDR3 protein: CASSSGTGPQETQYF

V gene: TRBV7-3
clone size: -
J gene: TRBJ1-5
D gene: TRBD1
CDR3 DNA: TGTGCCAGCAGCTCCACCACAGGGGACAATCAGCCCCAGCATTTT
CDR3 protein: CASSSTTGDNQPQHF

V gene: TRBV7-9
clone size: -
J gene: TRBJ2-3
D gene: -
CDR3 DNA: TGTGCCAGCAGCCCACCCCGTGTGAGCGCTACTAAAACTGATACGCAGTATTTT
CDR3 protein: CASSPPRVSATKTDTQYF